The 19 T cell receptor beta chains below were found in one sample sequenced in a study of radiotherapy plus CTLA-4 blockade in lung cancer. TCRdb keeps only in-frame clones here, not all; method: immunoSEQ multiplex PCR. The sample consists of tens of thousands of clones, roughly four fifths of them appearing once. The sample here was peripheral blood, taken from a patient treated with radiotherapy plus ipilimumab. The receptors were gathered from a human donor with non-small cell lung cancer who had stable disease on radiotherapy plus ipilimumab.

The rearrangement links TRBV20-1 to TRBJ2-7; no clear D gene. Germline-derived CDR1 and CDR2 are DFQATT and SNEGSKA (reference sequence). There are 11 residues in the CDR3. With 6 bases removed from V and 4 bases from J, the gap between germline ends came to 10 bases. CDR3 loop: CSASIQYEQYF. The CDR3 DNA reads TGCAGTGCCTCGATCCAGTACGAGCAGTACTTC.

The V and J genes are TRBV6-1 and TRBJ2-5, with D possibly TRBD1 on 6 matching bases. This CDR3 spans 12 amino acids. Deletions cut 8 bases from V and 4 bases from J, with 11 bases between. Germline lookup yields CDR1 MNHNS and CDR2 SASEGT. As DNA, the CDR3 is TGTGCCAGCTCTGACAGGCCAGAGACCCAGTACTTC. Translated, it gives CASSDRPETQYF.

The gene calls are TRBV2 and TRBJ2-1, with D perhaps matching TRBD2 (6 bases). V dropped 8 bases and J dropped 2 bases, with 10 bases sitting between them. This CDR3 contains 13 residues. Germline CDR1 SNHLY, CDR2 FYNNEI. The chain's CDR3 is CASRWEAYNEQFF. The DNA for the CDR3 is TGTGCCAGCCGGTGGGAGGCCTACAATGAGCAGTTCTTC.

The CDR3 nucleotides read TGTGCCAGCAGCTTGGGGGACGCCTACGAGCAGTACTTC. This sequence encodes CASSLGDAYEQYF. The rearrangement links TRBV6-5 to TRBJ2-7; D is tentatively TRBD1 or TRBD2 (5 bases each). Germline CDR1 is MNHEY and CDR2 is SVGAGI. The CDR3 is 13 amino acids. The V gene lost 6 bases and the J gene lost 2 bases, with 11 bases spanning the gap.

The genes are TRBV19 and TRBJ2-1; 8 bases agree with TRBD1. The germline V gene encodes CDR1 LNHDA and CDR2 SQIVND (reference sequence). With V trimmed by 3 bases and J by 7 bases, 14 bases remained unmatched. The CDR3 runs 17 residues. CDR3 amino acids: CASSIRPRTGLGNEQFF. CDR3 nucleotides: TGTGCCAGTAGTATCCGGCCGAGGACAGGGCTCGGGAATGAGCAGTTCTTC.

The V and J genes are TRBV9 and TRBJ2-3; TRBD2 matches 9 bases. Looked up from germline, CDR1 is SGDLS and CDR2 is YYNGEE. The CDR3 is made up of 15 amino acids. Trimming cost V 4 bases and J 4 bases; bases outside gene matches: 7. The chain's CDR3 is CASSPSSGGADTQYF. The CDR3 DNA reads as TGTGCCAGCAGCCCTAGTAGCGGGGGTGCAGATACGCAGTATTTT.

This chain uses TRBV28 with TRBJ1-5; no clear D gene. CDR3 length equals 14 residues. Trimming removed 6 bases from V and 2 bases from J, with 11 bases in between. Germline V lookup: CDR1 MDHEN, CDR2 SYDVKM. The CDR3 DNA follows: TGTGCCAGCAGGGGGTTTCGTGGCAATCAGCCCCAGCATTTT. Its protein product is CASRGFRGNQPQHF.

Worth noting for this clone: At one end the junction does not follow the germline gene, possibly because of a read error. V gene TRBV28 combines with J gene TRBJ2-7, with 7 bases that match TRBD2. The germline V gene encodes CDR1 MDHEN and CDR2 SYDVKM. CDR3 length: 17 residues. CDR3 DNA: TGTGCCAGCAGCTTATCAAGTGGCGGGAGCCTCTCCTACGAGCAGTACTTC. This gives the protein CASSLSSGGSLSYEQYF. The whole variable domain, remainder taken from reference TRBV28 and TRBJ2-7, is DVKVTQSSRYLVKRTGEKVFLECVQDMDHENMFWYRQDPGLGLRLIYFSYDVKMKEKGDIPEGYSVSREKKERFSLILESASTNQTSMYLCASSLSSGGSLSYEQYFGPGTRLTVT.

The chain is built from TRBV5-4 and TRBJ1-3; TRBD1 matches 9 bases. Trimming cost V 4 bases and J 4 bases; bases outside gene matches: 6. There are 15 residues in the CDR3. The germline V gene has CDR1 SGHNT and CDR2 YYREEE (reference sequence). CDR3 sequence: CASSRDRAGGNTIYF. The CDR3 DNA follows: TGTGCCAGCAGCCGGGACAGGGCGGGCGGAAACACCATATATTTT.

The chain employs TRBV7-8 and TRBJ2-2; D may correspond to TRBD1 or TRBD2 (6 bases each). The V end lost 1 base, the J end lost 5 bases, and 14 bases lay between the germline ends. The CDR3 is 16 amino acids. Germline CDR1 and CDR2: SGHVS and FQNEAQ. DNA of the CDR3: TGTGCCAGCAGCTTAGGGGGTAGGGGGGAGACCGGGGAGCTGTTTTTT. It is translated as CASSLGGRGETGELFF. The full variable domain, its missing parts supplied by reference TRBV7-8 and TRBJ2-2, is GAGVSQSPRYKVAKRGQDVALRCDPISGHVSLFWYQQALGQGPEFLTYFQNEAQLDKSGLPSDRFFAERPEGSVSTLKIQRTQQEDSAVYLCASSLGGRGETGELFFGEGSRLTVL.

CDR3 sequence: CASRAWTSGGTNTGELFF. The CDR3 DNA is TGCGCCAGCAGGGCCTGGACTAGCGGGGGGACGAACACCGGGGAGCTGTTTTTT. This rearrangement joins TRBV10-2 to TRBJ2-2; TRBD2 matches at 14 bases. Per germline, CDR1 WSHSY and CDR2 SAAADI. V lost 6 bases, J lost 0 bases, and 6 bases stayed unmatched. The CDR3 is made up of 18 amino acids.

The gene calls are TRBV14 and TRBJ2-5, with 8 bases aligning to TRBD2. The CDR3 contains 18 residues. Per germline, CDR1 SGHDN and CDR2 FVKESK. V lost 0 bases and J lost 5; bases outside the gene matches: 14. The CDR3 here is CASSQDLTGGPRLETQYF. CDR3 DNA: TGTGCCAGCAGCCAAGATTTGACGGGAGGGCCACGTTTGGAGACCCAGTACTTC.

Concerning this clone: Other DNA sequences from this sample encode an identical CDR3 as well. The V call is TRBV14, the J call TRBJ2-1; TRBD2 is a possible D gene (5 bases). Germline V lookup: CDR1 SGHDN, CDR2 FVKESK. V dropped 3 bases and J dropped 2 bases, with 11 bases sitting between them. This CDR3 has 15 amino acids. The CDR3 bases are TGTGCCAGCAGCCAGGCCGGGATAGCCTACAATGAGCAGTTCTTC. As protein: CASSQAGIAYNEQFF.

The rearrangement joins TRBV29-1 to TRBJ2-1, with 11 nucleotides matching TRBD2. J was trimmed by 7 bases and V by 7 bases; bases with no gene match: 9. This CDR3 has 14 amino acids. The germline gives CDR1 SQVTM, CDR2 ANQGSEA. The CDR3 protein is CSGPLAGAGNEQFF. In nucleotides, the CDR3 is TGCAGCGGACCACTAGCGGGAGCGGGGAATGAGCAGTTCTTC.

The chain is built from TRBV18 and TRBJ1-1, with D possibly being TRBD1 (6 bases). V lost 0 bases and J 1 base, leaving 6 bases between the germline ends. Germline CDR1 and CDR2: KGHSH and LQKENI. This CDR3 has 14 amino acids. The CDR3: CASSPPTGNTEAFF. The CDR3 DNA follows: TGTGCCAGCTCACCACCGACAGGGAACACTGAAGCTTTCTTT.

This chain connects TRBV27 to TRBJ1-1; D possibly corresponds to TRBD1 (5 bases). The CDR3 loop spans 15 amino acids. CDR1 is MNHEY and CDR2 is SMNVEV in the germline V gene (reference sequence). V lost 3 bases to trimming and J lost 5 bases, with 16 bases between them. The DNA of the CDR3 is TGTGCCAGCAGTTTGAGCTCTGGGGGGTGGACTGAAGCTTTCTTT. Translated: CASSLSSGGWTEAFF.

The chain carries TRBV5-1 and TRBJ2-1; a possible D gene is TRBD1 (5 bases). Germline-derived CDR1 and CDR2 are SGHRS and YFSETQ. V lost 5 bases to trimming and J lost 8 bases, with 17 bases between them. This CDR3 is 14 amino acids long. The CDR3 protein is CASSDSPLVDEQFF. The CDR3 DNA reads TGCGCCAGCAGTGACAGTCCCCTAGTCGATGAGCAGTTCTTC.

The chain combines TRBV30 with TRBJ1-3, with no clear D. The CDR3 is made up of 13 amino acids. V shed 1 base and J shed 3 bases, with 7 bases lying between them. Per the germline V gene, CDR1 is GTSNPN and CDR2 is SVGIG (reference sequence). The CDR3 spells CAWSGLLGNTIYF. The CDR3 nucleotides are TGTGCCTGGAGTGGACTACTTGGAAACACCATATATTTT.

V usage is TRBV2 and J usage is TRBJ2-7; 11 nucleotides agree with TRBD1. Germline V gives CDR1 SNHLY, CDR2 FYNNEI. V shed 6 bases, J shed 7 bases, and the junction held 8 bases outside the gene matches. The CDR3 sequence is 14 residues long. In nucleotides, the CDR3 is TGTGCCAGCAGCCGGGGACAGGGGGTCGGGGAGCAGTACTTC. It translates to CASSRGQGVGEQYF. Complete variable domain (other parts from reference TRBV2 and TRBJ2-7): EPEVTQTPSHQVTQMGQEVILRCVPISNHLYFYWYRQILGQKVEFLVSFYNNEISEKSEIFDDQFSVERPDGSNFTLKIRSTKLEDSAMYFCASSRGQGVGEQYFGPGTRLTVT.